The clone carrying this TCR beta chain was seen more than once but under ten times. These data originate in a study of cytomegalovirus exposure and HLA in healthy donors. The PCR used 60 Vbeta and 13 Jbeta primers. Produced via immunoSEQ multiplex PCR; TCRdb's table is partial and in-frame only. The table lists more than 150,000 clones, over 80% of them singletons. The CDR3 extends over 14 amino acids. Germline CDR1 reads SGHDT; CDR2 reads YYEEEE. V was shortened by 2 bases and J by 3 bases, with 9 bases between the two germline ends. Material for sequencing was PBMCs. This sequence joins TRBV5-6 and TRBJ1-5, with TRBD1 as a possible D gene (5 bases). The receptor was derived from a man aged 45-60 years in good health and CMV-seronegative. CDR3 residues: CASSLGAVNQPQHF. As DNA, the CDR3 is TGTGCCAGCAGCTTAGGGGCAGTCAATCAGCCCCAGCATTTT.